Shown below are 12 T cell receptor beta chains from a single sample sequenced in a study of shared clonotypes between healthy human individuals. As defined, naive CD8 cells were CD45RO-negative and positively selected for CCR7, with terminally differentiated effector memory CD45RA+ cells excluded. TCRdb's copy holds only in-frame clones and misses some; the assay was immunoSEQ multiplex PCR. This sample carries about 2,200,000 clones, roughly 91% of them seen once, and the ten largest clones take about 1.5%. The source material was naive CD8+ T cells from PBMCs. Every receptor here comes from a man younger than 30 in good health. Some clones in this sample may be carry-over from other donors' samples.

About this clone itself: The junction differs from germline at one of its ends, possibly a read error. CDR3 DNA: TGTGCCAGCAGCTTAGGAGGGTGGCCCGGAGATTTT. Translating gives CASSLGGWPGDF. The rearrangement joins TRBV7-2 to TRBJ1-3; D call uncertain. The CDR3 loop spans 12 amino acids. Germline loops: CDR1 SGHTA, CDR2 FQGNSA. Combining the CDR3 with reference TRBV7-2 and TRBJ1-3 gives the whole variable domain GAGVSQSPSNKVTEKGKDVELRCDPISGHTALYWYRQSLGQGLEFLIYFQGNSAPDKSGLPSDRFSAERTGGSVSTLTIQRTQQEDSAVYLCASSLGGWPGDFGEGSWLTVV.

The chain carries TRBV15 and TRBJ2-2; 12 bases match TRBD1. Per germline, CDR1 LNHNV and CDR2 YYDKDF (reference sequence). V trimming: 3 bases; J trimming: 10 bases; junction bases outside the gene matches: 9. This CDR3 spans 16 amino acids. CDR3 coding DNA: TGTGCCACCAGCAGCCTCCGGGACAGGGGGCGAACGGAGCTGTTTTTT. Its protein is CATSSLRDRGRTELFF.

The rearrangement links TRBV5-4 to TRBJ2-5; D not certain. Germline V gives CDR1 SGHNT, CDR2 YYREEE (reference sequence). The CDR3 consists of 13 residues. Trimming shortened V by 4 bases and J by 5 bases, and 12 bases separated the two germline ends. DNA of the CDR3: TGTGCCAGCAGCCCCCTCGGAGAGGAGACCCAGTACTTC. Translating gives CASSPLGEETQYF.

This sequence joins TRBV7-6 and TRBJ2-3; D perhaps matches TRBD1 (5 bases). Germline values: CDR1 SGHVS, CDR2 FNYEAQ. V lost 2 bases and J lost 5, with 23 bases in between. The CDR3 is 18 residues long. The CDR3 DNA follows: TGTGCCAGCAGCTTATTGTCCCAAAGCAGGGCAAGAGAAGATACGCAGTATTTT. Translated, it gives CASSLLSQSRAREDTQYF. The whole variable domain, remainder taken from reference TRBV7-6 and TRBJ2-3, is GAGVSQSPRYKVTKRGQDVALRCDPISGHVSLYWYRQALGQGPEFLTYFNYEAQQDKSGLPNDRFSAERPEGSISTLTIQRTEQRDSAMYRCASSLLSQSRAREDTQYFGPGTRLTVL.

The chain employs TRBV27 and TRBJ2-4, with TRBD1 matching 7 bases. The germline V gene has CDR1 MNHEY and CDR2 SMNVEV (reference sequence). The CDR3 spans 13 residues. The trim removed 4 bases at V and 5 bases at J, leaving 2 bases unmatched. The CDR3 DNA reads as TGTGCCAGCAGTTCCACAGGGGAAAACATTCAGTACTTC. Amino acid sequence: CASSSTGENIQYF.

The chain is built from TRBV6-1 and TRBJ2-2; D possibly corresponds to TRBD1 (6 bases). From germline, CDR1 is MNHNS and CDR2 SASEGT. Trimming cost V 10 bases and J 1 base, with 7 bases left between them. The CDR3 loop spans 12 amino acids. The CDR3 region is CATGQNTGELFF. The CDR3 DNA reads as TGTGCCACGGGACAGAACACCGGGGAGCTGTTTTTT.

The chain's CDR3 is CASSSGLAGRNTGELFF. The DNA for the CDR3 is TGCGCCAGCAGCTCGGGACTAGCGGGACGCAACACCGGGGAGCTGTTTTTT. The chain has TRBV5-1 and TRBJ2-2; 13 bases map to TRBD2. V was clipped by 3 bases and J by 2 bases; unmatched bases: 4. The CDR3 is 17 residues long. Germline V gene sequence: CDR1 SGHRS, CDR2 YFSETQ.

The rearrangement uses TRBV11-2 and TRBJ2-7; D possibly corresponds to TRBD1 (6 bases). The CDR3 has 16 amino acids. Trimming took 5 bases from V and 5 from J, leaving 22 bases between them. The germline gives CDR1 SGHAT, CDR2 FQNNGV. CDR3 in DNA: TGTGCCAGCAGCATATCACCTAGGGGGTGGGTTAACGAGCAGTACTTC. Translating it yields CASSISPRGWVNEQYF.

The DNA for the CDR3 is TGTGCCAGCAGCGGCCCCCCTGCTTCGGGGCGAACGAACACCGGGGAGCTGTTTTTT. It encodes CASSGPPASGRTNTGELFF. The gene calls are TRBV9 and TRBJ2-2, with D perhaps being TRBD1 or TRBD2 (5 bases each). The germline CDR1 and CDR2 sequences are SGDLS and YYNGEE. V was clipped by 3 bases and J by 0 bases, with 21 bases between them. CDR3 size: 19 residues.

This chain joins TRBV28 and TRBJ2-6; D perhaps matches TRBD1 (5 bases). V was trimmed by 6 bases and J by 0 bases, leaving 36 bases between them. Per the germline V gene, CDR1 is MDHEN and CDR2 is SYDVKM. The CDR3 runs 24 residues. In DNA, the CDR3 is TGTGCCAGCAGCACTTCCATTCTTCTTACCTTAGAAGTAGGACAAGTCTCTGGGGCCAACGTCCTGACTTTC. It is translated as CASSTSILLTLEVGQVSGANVLTF.

CDR3 sequence: CASSSAGQGAYGANVLTF. The CDR3 nucleotides are TGTGCCAGCAGTTCAGCGGGACAGGGGGCGTATGGGGCCAACGTCCTGACTTTC. The chain uses TRBV6-4 and TRBJ2-6; 12 positions match TRBD1. The V gene end was trimmed by 5 bases and the J gene end by 3 bases; junction bases not matched to a gene: 8. The germline gives CDR1 MRHNA, CDR2 SNTAGT. The CDR3 runs 18 residues.

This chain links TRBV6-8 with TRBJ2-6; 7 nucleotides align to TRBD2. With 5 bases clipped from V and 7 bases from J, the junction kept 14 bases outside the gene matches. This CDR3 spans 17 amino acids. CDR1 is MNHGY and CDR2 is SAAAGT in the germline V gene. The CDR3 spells CASSTRREDQEANVLTF. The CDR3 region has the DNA TGTGCCAGCAGTACGCGTCGGGAGGACCAAGAAGCCAACGTCCTGACTTTC.